A single sample is the source of the 15 T cell receptor beta chains below, sequenced in a study of T cell changes during pregnancy in multiple sclerosis. TCRdb's table, derived via immunoSEQ multiplex PCR, lists solely in-frame clones and lacks some. The table lists some 60,000 clones, around 90% of them singletons. The source was CD4+ T cells from peripheral blood mononuclear cells, collected in the first trimester of pregnancy. The receptor source for this set is a female donor with multiple sclerosis, enrolled in a pregnancy study.

This chain joins TRBV21-1 and TRBJ2-7; the table's TRBD2 call for D was not verified on the DNA. TRBV21-1 is tagged as a pseudogene. This CDR3 spans 14 amino acids. CDR3 amino acids: CASSRSGSRREQYF. The CDR3 nucleotides are TGTGCCAGCAGCAGGTCCGGGTCGAGGCGAGAGCAGTACTTC.

This chain joins TRBV5-5 and TRBJ2-1; a possible D gene is TRBD2 (6 bases). The V gene's germline CDR1 is SGHKS and CDR2 YYEKEE (reference sequence). The length of the CDR3 is 16 residues. Trimming stripped 5 bases from V and 4 bases from J, with 19 bases between. The CDR3 region has the DNA TGTGCCAGCAGTTCCTCGGGAGACAGCCAGTACAATGAGCAGTTCTTC. The encoded protein is CASSSSGDSQYNEQFF.

The V call is TRBV6-5, the J call TRBJ1-2; TRBD1 matches at 9 bases. The CDR3 has 14 amino acids. The J segment lost 5 bases and the V segment lost 6 bases, leaving 7 bases of the junction unmatched. Germline CDR1 is MNHEY and CDR2 is SVGAGI. CDR3 in DNA: TGTGCCAGCAGCCCACAGGGGGCAGGGTATGGCTACACCTTC. Translating gives CASSPQGAGYGYTF.

J is TRBJ1-1 and V is TRBV29-1; perhaps TRBD1 as D (5 bases). V was trimmed by 5 bases and J by 8 bases, leaving 18 bases between them. The CDR3 has 13 residues. Germline V gives CDR1 SQVTM, CDR2 ANQGSEA. CDR3 residues: CSVRGRVHLEAFF. In nucleotides, the CDR3 is TGCAGCGTTAGGGGTAGGGTTCATCTGGAAGCTTTCTTT.

The chain carries TRBV5-1 and TRBJ1-2, with D tentatively TRBD1 (6 bases). The CDR3 contains 14 residues. V was pared by 0 bases and J by 4 bases, with 10 bases between. Germline V CDR1 and CDR2: SGHRS, YFSETQ. For the CDR3, the DNA is TGCGCCAGCAGCTTGGAACAGGGCCTCTATGGCTACACCTTC. Translation: CASSLEQGLYGYTF.

The chain joins TRBV14 to TRBJ2-3; a possible D gene is TRBD2 (7 bases). V lost 3 bases to trimming and J lost 6 bases, with 16 bases between them. The CDR3 sequence is 15 residues long. Germline CDR1 reads SGHDN; CDR2 reads FVKESK. The CDR3 reads CASSHTGGPRDTQYF. CDR3 DNA: TGTGCCAGCAGCCACACGGGGGGCCCCAGGGATACGCAGTATTTT.

The chain has TRBV5-1 and TRBJ1-2; tentative D call: TRBD1 (6 bases). The ends were cut back, 3 bases at V and 6 bases at J, with 15 bases in the middle. The CDR3 loop spans 14 amino acids. Germline-derived CDR1 and CDR2 are SGHRS and YFSETQ. CDR3 protein: CASSSGGGGDGYTF. The CDR3 nucleotides are TGCGCCAGCAGCTCCGGCGGGGGGGGCGATGGCTACACCTTC.

The V call is TRBV7-2, the J call TRBJ2-3; 7 positions agree with TRBD2. The CDR3 is made up of 16 amino acids. The ends lost 4 bases at V and 4 bases at J; junction bases unmatched: 11. The germline CDR1 and CDR2 sequences are SGHTA and FQGNSA. This CDR3 is CASSSRPGGNPDTQYF. CDR3 nucleotides: TGTGCCAGCAGCTCTAGACCCGGGGGGAACCCAGATACGCAGTATTTT. Full variable domain (missing parts from reference TRBV7-2 and TRBJ2-3): GAGVSQSPSNKVTEKGKDVELRCDPISGHTALYWYRQSLGQGLEFLIYFQGNSAPDKSGLPSDRFSAERTGGSVSTLTIQRTQQEDSAVYLCASSSRPGGNPDTQYFGPGTRLTVL.

The chain uses TRBV11-1 and TRBJ1-2, with 10 nucleotides matching TRBD1. Trimming at V came to 4 bases and at J to 7 bases, leaving 18 bases not matched to a gene. CDR3 length equals 18 residues. The germline V gene encodes CDR1 SGHAT and CDR2 FQDESV (reference sequence). The CDR3 loop is CASSYYFTPGQGIAGYTF. CDR3 DNA: TGTGCCAGCAGCTATTATTTCACGCCGGGACAGGGGATAGCTGGCTACACCTTC.

The genes are TRBV14 and TRBJ1-6, with 7 bases aligning to TRBD1. Per the germline V gene, CDR1 is SGHDN and CDR2 is FVKESK. The CDR3 length is 15 residues. The V segment lost 3 bases and the J segment 3 bases; nucleotides outside the gene matches: 2. The CDR3 region has the DNA TGTGCCAGCAGCCATCAGGGGGACTATAATTCACCCCTCCACTTT. Protein: CASSHQGDYNSPLHF.

This rearrangement joins TRBV11-1 to TRBJ2-1; 9 bases map to TRBD2. This CDR3 region has 15 residues. The V and J ends lost 3 bases and 4 bases, in that order; junction bases with no gene match: 4. CDR1 is SGHAT and CDR2 is FQDESV in the germline V gene (reference sequence). CDR3: CASSFRLAGYNEQFF. Written as DNA, the CDR3 is TGTGCCAGCAGCTTCCGGCTAGCGGGGTACAATGAGCAGTTCTTC.

This clone was recorded at least ten times. The J gene is TRBJ2-3, the V gene TRBV9; tentatively, D is TRBD2 (5 bases). Germline V CDR1 and CDR2: SGDLS, YYNGEE. The CDR3 is 16 amino acids. The V end was cut by 0 bases, the J end by 1 base, with 12 bases between. CDR3 in amino acids: CASSVATGKRTDTQYF. CDR3 in DNA: TGTGCCAGCAGCGTAGCTACGGGGAAGCGCACAGATACGCAGTATTTT.

This chain connects TRBV5-4 to TRBJ2-7; D is unresolved. V gave up 4 bases and J gave up 3 bases, with 8 bases separating them. This CDR3 region has 12 residues. The germline V gene encodes CDR1 SGHNT and CDR2 YYREEE (reference sequence). The CDR3 nucleotides are TGTGCCAGCAGCCCTGGCCACTACGAGCAGTACTTC. It encodes CASSPGHYEQYF.

The chain is built from TRBV2 and TRBJ2-2, with D tentatively TRBD2 (5 bases). V lost 8 bases to trimming and J lost 7 bases, with 14 bases between them. CDR1 and CDR2 from the germline V gene are SNHLY and FYNNEI. The CDR3 length is 13 residues. The CDR3 reads CASERERGGELFF. CDR3 coding DNA: TGTGCCAGCGAAAGGGAACGGGGCGGGGAGCTGTTTTTT. Using reference TRBV2 and TRBJ2-2 for the parts outside the CDR3, the full variable domain is EPEVTQTPSHQVTQMGQEVILRCVPISNHLYFYWYRQILGQKVEFLVSFYNNEISEKSEIFDDQFSVERPDGSNFTLKIRSTKLEDSAMYFCASERERGGELFFGEGSRLTVL.

The chain couples TRBV7-2 to TRBJ1-5; 7 nucleotides align to TRBD1. Trimming cost V 4 bases and J 0 bases; bases outside gene matches: 3. The length of the CDR3 is 15 residues. Germline V gene sequence: CDR1 SGHTA, CDR2 FQGNSA. The CDR3, as DNA: TGTGCCAGCAGCTCTACAGGGGATAGCAATCAGCCCCAGCATTTT. Encoded protein: CASSSTGDSNQPQHF.